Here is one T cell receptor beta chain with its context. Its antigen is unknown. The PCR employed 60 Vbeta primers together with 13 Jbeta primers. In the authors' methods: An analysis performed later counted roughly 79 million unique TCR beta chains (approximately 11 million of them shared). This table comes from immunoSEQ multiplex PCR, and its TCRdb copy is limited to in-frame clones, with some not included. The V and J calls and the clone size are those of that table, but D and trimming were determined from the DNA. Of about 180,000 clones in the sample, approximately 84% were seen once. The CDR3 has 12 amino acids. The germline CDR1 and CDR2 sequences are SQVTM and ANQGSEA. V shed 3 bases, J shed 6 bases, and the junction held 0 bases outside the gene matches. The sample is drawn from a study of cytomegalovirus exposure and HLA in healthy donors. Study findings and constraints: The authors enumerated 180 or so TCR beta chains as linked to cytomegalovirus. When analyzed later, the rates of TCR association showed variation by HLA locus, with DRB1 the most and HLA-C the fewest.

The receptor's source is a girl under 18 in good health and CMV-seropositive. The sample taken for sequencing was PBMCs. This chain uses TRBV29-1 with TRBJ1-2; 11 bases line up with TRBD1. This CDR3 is CSVEGQGDGYTF. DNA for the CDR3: TGCAGCGTTGAGGGACAGGGGGATGGCTACACCTTC.